This TCR beta chain emerged from a study of T cells in narcolepsy. Turning to the study itself: Patients with NT1 or NT2 and healthy control donors were enrolled. Study-wide results and limits: Blood of same and different patients, but not healthy controls, reportedly held recurring autoreactive clonotypes. Comparing one patient's CSF and blood CD4+ clonotypes highlighted HCRT- and TRIB2-specific autoreactive clonotypes. Autoreactive clone sequences were missing from some blood memory CD4+ repertoires.

Assay used: immunoSEQ multiplex PCR; TCRdb lists only in-frame clones, some missing. The sample lists about 30,000 clones; around 83% were seen once. As regards this clone: What it binds is unknown. Other DNA sequences in the sample encode the same CDR3.

Germline V gene lookup returns CDR1 LNHDA and CDR2 SQIVND (reference sequence). CDR3 length: 11 amino acids. V dropped 6 bases and J dropped 1 base, with 3 bases sitting between them. The sequencing sample was made of CD45RA- memory CD4+ T cells from PBMCs. The genes are TRBV19 and TRBJ1-2; D call uncertain. This TCR was recovered from a human donor with narcolepsy. The CDR3 is CASRDNYGYTF. Written as DNA, the CDR3 is TGTGCCAGTAGGGATAACTATGGCTACACCTTC.